This T cell receptor (beta chain) was observed in a study of molecular identifiers for immune sequencing clone quantification. The CDR3 is made up of 15 amino acids. Germline V gene sequence: CDR1 SEHNR, CDR2 FQNEAQ (reference sequence). Findings and limits, study-wide: Sizes of highly expanded clones could be underestimated through identical TCRs sharing a barcode. In CMV-specific effectors, clones above 20 copies held over 99% of molecules; naive, under 1%. Detecting spiked Jurkat TCR RNA from one cell among about a million naive cells was reportedly possible.

Generation of bulk TCR libraries relied on previously described methods and listed TCR primers. TCRdb analysed the PCR reads with MiXCR anew, one entry per CDR3 protein. The sample holds over 90,000 distinct CDR3 sequences, 30% to 45% seen once. About this clonotype itself: Its antigen is not identified. The junction departs from germline at one end; a sequencing error may be responsible.

The receptor was derived from a human donor in good health. Some libraries in this study had Jurkat cell RNA spiked in. This rearrangement joins TRBV7-9 to TRBJ2-6; D is possibly TRBD1 (5 bases). The sample comprised naive CD8+ T cells from blood, with Jurkat cell RNA spiked in. Subset reported: FACS-sorted CD8+CD4-CCR7+CD45RA+ naive T cells. The CDR3 coding sequence is TGTGCCAGCAGCTTAGACGGCTCTGGGGCCATCGTCCTGACTTTC. It encodes CASSLDGSGAIVLTF. The variable domain in full, with the rest retrieved from reference TRBV7-9 and TRBJ2-6, is DTGVSQNPRHKITKRGQNVTFRCDPISEHNRLYWYRQTLGQGPEFLTYFQNEAQLEKSRLLSDRFSAERPKGSFSTLEIQRTEQGDSAMYLCASSLDGSGAIVLTFGAGSRLTVL.